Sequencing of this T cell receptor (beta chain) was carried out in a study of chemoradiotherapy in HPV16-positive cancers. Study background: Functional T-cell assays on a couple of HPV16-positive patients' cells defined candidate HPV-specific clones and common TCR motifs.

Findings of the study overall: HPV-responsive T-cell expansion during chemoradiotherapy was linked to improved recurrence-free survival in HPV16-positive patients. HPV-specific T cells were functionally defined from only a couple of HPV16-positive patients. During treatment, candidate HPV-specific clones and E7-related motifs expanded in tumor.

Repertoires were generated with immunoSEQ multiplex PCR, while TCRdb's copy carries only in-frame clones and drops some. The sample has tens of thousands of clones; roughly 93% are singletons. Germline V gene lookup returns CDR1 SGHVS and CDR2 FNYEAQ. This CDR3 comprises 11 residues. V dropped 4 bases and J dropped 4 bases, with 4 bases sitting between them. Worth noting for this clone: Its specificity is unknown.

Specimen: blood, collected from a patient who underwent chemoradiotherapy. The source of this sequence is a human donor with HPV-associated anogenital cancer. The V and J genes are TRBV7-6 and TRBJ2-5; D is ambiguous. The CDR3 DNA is TGTGCCAGCAGCTGGGGAGAGACCCAGTACTTC. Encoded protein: CASSWGETQYF.